A selection of T cell receptor beta chains follows, all from one sample in a study of cytomegalovirus exposure and HLA in healthy donors. Some clones are missing from TCRdb's copy, which holds only in-frame ones; the method was immunoSEQ multiplex PCR. This sample has approximately 89,000 clones, with about three fifths found just once. The sequencing input was PBMCs. The receptor source for this set is a woman in her twenties or thirties in good health and CMV-seropositive. Each CDR3 is given with its conserved first and last residue. The D gene is left open where the match is weak. A row's size may be missing; if present it is once, few, many or a size class.

d_call	v_call	clone_size	j_call	cdr3_nt	cdr3_aa
.	TRBV7-6	.	TRBJ2-1	TGTGCCAGCAGCACGTCGGGAATCTACAATGAGCAGTTCTTC	CASSTSGIYNEQFF
.	TRBV21-1	.	TRBJ2-7	TGTGCCAGCAGCAGATTAGGGGCCGCGGACTACGAGCAGTACTTC	CASSRLGAADYEQYF
TRBD1	TRBV15	.	TRBJ2-1	TGTGCCACCAGCACGAGACAGGGGGCGAGGGAGCAGTTCTTC	CATSTRQGAREQFF
TRBD2	TRBV4-1	few	TRBJ2-5	TGCGCCAGCAGCCAAGATCTAGCGGGGGGGCTCAAGACCCAGTACTTC	CASSQDLAGGLKTQYF
.	TRBV6-5	once	TRBJ2-5	TGTGCCAGCAGTCCGGGAAGGGCCCAAGAGACCCAGTACTTC	CASSPGRAQETQYF
.	TRBV11-1	.	TRBJ2-5	TGTGCCAGCAGCTTGATGGGGGGGGCCACTACCAAAGAGACCCAGTACTTC	CASSLMGGATTKETQYF
.	TRBV14	few	TRBJ2-4	TGTGCCAGCAGCCAATCTGACATTCAGTACTTC	CASSQSDIQYF
.	TRBV5-3	.	TRBJ2-7	TGTGCCAGAAGCCCGCCGGGGGTTGGGGATAAGGGATCCTACGAGCAGTACTTC	CARSPPGVGDKGSYEQYF
TRBD2	TRBV28	.	TRBJ2-1	TGTGCCAGCAGAATCCGGGACTACACCAATGAGCAGTTCTTC	CASRIRDYTNEQFF
.	TRBV28	.	TRBJ1-6	TGTGCCAGCACCGTGGCGGGGGCGGAAAATTCACCCCTCCACTTT	CASTVAGAENSPLHF
.	TRBV6-6	.	TRBJ1-1	TGTGCCAGCAGTCCCCTCGAGGGGGTGACGAACACTGAAGCTTTCTTT	CASSPLEGVTNTEAFF
.	TRBV5-5	.	TRBJ2-7	TGTGCCAGCAGCTTAAGGCAGTCACCCTCACTAAGGAGCTCCTACGAGCAGTACTTC	CASSLRQSPSLRSSYEQYF
.	TRBV11-2	.	TRBJ1-6	TGTGCCAGCAGCCCCGGTGGGAGTTACTCCTATAATTCACCCCTCCACTTT	CASSPGGSYSYNSPLHF
.	TRBV5-1	.	TRBJ2-7	TGCGCCAGCAGCTTGGAAGCGCCTAACTACGAGCAGTACTTC	CASSLEAPNYEQYF
.	TRBV7-2	.	TRBJ2-7	TGTGCCAGCAGCTTAGCAGAGAGGGACGAGCAGTACTTC	CASSLAERDEQYF
TRBD1	TRBV10-1	.	TRBJ2-3	TGCGCCAGCAGTCTCCAGTTGACAGGGGGCACCGATACGCAGTATTTT	CASSLQLTGGTDTQYF
.	TRBV5-4	.	TRBJ1-3	TGTGCCAGCAGCTCGGTCTCTGGAAACACCATATATTTT	CASSSVSGNTIYF
TRBD2	TRBV5-1	.	TRBJ2-7	TGCGCCAGCAGCGCCGGGACTAGCGGTCGAGAGCAGTACTTC	CASSAGTSGREQYF
.	TRBV30	.	TRBJ1-6	TGTGCCTGGAGGAGGCAGGGTATTTCACCCCTCCACTTT	CAWRRQGISPLHF
.	TRBV7-9	.	TRBJ1-1	TGTTCCAGCAGCTTCCGGGACACTGAAGCTTTCTTT	CSSSFRDTEAFF
TRBD2	TRBV5-1	once	TRBJ2-2	TGCGCCAGCAGAGGGATGACTAGCGGGGATTCCGGGGAGCTGTTTTTT	CASRGMTSGDSGELFF
.	TRBV14	.	TRBJ1-2	TGTGCCAGCAGCCAAGATCTGGGGAGGGGTGGCTACCCCTTC	CASSQDLGRGGYPF
TRBD1	TRBV5-1	.	TRBJ1-2	TGCGCCAGCAGCTCGACAGGGGGTAACTATGGCTACACCTTC	CASSSTGGNYGYTF
.	TRBV29-1	few	TRBJ2-1	TGCAGCGTTGAATATGGGGGGGGGCTTTTAAATGAGCAGTTCTTC	CSVEYGGGLLNEQFF
TRBD2	TRBV6-6	.	TRBJ2-3	TGTGCCAGCGGGGAAATAGCGGGGGTGGGCACGCAGTATTTT	CASGEIAGVGTQYF
.	TRBV5-1	once	TRBJ1-4	TGCGCCAGCAGCTTTCTCGCAGGGTTTCCCAATGAAAAACTGTTTTTT	CASSFLAGFPNEKLFF
.	TRBV15	.	TRBJ1-2	TGTGCCACCAGCAGAGATATGGAGGGGGACTACCCCTTC	CATSRDMEGDYPF
TRBD1	TRBV19	once	TRBJ1-5	TGTGCCAGTAGTAGCAGACAGGGTTTTAGCAATCAGCCCCAGCATTTT	CASSSRQGFSNQPQHF
TRBD1	TRBV2	.	TRBJ1-5	TGTGCCTCCCAGAGGGACAGCCCCTTACATTTT	CASQRDSPLHF
.	TRBV18	.	TRBJ1-2	TGTGCCAGCTCACCCACCCGGGACACTGGCTACACCTTC	CASSPTRDTGYTF
.	TRBV9	.	TRBJ1-3	TGTGCCAGCAGCGTCAGGGGAGACTGGTCTGGAAACACCATATATTTT	CASSVRGDWSGNTIYF
TRBD2	TRBV19	.	TRBJ2-7	TGTGCCACCAGACGGGAGGGGAGGTACGGAGAGCAGTACTTC	CATRREGRYGEQYF
.	TRBV19	.	TRBJ1-6	TGTGCCAGTACCCCGGGGGGGCAACTCTATAATTCACCCCTCCACTTT	CASTPGGQLYNSPLHF
TRBD2	TRBV27	.	TRBJ2-1	TGTGCCAGCAGTCCCGGCGGGGGATTCGAGCAGTTCTTC	CASSPGGGFEQFF
.	TRBV30	.	TRBJ2-1	TGTGCCTGGAGTCCACTAGCAAATGAGCAGTTCTTC	CAWSPLANEQFF
TRBD2	TRBV28	.	TRBJ2-5	TGTGCCAGCAGTTTTGATAGCGGGGAGTCGCAGGAAGAGACCCAGTACTTC	CASSFDSGESQEETQYF
.	TRBV6-5	.	TRBJ2-7	TGTGCCAGCGTGCTCCGGACCCCGGGGACCTACGAGCAGTACTTC	CASVLRTPGTYEQYF
.	TRBV19	.	TRBJ1-5	TGTGCCAGTAGTATCTTTTCGGCAGGGGGCAATCAGCCCCAGCATTTT	CASSIFSAGGNQPQHF
.	TRBV7-2	.	TRBJ2-2	TGTGCCAGCAGCGAACGAGAGGTCGGGGAGCTGTTTTTT	CASSEREVGELFF
.	TRBV10-3	.	TRBJ1-1	TGTGCCATCAGCGAGGGAGGGTCGAACACTGAAGCTTTCTTT	CAISEGGSNTEAFF
.	TRBV9	.	TRBJ1-1	TGTGCCAGCAGCGCACAAACAGGGAGTAATGAAGCTTTCTTT	CASSAQTGSNEAFF
.	TRBV19	.	TRBJ1-2	TGTGCCAGTAGGGACGATGGGGCGCGGAACTATGGCTACACCTTC	CASRDDGARNYGYTF
TRBD2	TRBV2	.	TRBJ2-2	TGTGCCAGCAGTGAATTTAGCGGGGGGAACACCGGGGAGCTGTTTTTT	CASSEFSGGNTGELFF
.	TRBV6-1	.	TRBJ2-7	TGTGCCAGCAGAGAAGGAGGTGGCTACGAGCAGTACTTC	CASREGGGYEQYF
TRBD2	TRBV9	.	TRBJ2-1	TGTGCCAGCAGCGTAGTAGCGGGTTTTAGCAATGAGCAGTTCTTC	CASSVVAGFSNEQFF
TRBD1	TRBV6-5	few	TRBJ1-1	TGTGCCAGCAGTTACAGGGGGCGGAACACTGAAGCTTTCTTT	CASSYRGRNTEAFF
TRBD1	TRBV7-2	.	TRBJ2-7	TGTGCCAGCAGAAGGGGACAGGAGAGCTCCTACGAGCAGTACTTC	CASRRGQESSYEQYF
TRBD2	TRBV5-1	.	TRBJ2-7	TGCGCCAGCAGCTTGGTCGGGGCTAGCGGTTACGAGCAGTACTTC	CASSLVGASGYEQYF
TRBD1	TRBV6-1	.	TRBJ1-1	TGTGCCAGTACTGGACAGGGGTTTTCTGAAGCTTTCTTT	CASTGQGFSEAFF
TRBD1	TRBV18	.	TRBJ1-5	TGTGCCAGCTCACAGGCCGGGACAGGGAATCAGCCCCAGCATTTT	CASSQAGTGNQPQHF
TRBD1	TRBV9	.	TRBJ2-6	TGTGCCAGCAGCGAACGACAGGGCTCTGGGGCCAACGTCCTGACTTTC	CASSERQGSGANVLTF
.	TRBV2	.	TRBJ2-7	TGTGCCAGCAGTGATCCAGGGGTCGAGCAGTACTTC	CASSDPGVEQYF
TRBD1	TRBV11-2	.	TRBJ1-2	TGTGCCAGCAGTTCACAGGGGGCAGGCTATGGCTACACCTTC	CASSSQGAGYGYTF